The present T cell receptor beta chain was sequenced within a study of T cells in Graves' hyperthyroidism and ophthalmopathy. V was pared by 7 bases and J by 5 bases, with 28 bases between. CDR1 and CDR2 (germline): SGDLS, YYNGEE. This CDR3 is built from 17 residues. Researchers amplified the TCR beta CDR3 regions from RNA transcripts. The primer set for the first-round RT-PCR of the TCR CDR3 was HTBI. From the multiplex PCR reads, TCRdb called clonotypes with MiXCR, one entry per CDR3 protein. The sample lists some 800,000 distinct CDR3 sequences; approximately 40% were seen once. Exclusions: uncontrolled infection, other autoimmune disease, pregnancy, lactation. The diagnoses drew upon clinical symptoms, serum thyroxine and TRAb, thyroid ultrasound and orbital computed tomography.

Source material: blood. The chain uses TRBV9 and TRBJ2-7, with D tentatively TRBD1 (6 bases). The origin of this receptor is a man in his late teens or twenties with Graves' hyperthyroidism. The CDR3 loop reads CASSPDKGERGIHEQYF. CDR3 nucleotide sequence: TGTGCCAGCTCACCCGACAAGGGGGAGAGGGGAATTCACGAGCAGTACTTC.